This TCR beta chain was retrieved from a study of T cell responses to AZD1222 COVID-19 vaccine. Sequenced by immunoSEQ multiplex PCR; TCRdb stores in-frame clones only, minus some. The sample consists of 90,000 to 120,000 clones, 75% to 90% of them appearing once. The CDR3 is 12 residues long. Trimming took 5 bases from V and 7 from J, leaving 11 bases between them. Germline assignment: CDR1 MNHEY and CDR2 SVGAGI. This clone was seen just once. Antigen: not known. Study-wide findings and caveats: Sampled repertoires all dated from after the peak T cell response. Per reports, nearly half of all spike-specific TCRs target regions that are unmutated in variants. The donor group comprised mostly white British people and more females; the analysis possibly underestimated clonal diversity. Increased Spike-specific TCR breadth and depth were observed after two AZD1222 doses.

The V and J genes are TRBV6-5 and TRBJ1-1; the D is unclear. This TCR derives from an adult in good health. The sample consisted of peripheral blood, taken on day 0 of AZD1222 vaccination. CDR3: CASSTPGLEAFF. DNA of the CDR3: TGTGCCAGCAGTACACCGGGTCTTGAAGCTTTCTTT.